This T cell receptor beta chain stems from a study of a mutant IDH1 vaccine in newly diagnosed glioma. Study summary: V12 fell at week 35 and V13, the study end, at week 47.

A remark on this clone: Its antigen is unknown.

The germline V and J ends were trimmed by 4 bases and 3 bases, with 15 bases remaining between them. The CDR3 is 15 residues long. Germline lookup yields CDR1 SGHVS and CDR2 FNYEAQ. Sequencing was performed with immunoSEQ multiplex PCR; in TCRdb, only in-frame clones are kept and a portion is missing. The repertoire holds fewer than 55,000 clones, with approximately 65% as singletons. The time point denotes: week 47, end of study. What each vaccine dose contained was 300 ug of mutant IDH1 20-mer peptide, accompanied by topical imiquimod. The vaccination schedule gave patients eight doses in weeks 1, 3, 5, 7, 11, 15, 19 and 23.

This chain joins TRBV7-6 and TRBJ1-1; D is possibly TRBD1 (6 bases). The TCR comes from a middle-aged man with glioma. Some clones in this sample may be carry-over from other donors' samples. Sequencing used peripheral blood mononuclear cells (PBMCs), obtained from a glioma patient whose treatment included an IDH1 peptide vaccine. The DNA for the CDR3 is TGTGCCAGCAGCTCGACCAGGGGTCCGGACACTGAAGCTTTCTTT. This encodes CASSSTRGPDTEAFF. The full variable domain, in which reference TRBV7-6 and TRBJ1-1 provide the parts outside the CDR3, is GAGVSQSPRYKVTKRGQDVALRCDPISGHVSLYWYRQALGQGPEFLTYFNYEAQQDKSGLPNDRFSAERPEGSISTLTIQRTEQRDSAMYRCASSSTRGPDTEAFFGQGTRLTVV.